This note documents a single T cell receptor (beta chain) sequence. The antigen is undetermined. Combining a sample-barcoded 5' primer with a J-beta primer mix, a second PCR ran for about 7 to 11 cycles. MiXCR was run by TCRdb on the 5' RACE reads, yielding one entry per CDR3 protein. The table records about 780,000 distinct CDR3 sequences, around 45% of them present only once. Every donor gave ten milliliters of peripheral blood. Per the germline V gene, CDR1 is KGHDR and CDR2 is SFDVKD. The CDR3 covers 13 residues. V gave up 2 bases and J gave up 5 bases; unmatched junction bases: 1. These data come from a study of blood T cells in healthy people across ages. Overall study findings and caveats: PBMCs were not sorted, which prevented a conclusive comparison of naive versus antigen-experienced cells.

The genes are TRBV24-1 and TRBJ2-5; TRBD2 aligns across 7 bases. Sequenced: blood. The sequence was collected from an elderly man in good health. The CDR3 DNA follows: TGTGCCACCAGTGATTGGGGAGGGGAGACCCAGTACTTC. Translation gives CATSDWGGETQYF.